This TCR beta chain comes out of a study of T cell repertoires in cytomegalovirus infection (dated by TCRdb to about 2019). Context from the whole study: The peptide stimulations were aimed at well-studied HLA-B-restricted epitopes as well as recently identified HLA-C-restricted CMV epitopes, whose presentation resists viral immunomodulation. Because public TCR beta signatures pointed to carriage of CMV infection together with the matching HLA type, the HLA type of each donor mattered for the analysis. Overall study results and their limits: The ex vivo response was dominated by HLA-C-restricted CMV-specific TCR beta clonotypes, which also provided the single most frequent clonotype in two of eight donors. In both this cohort and an independent cohort of 352 donors, the cumulative frequency of public TCR beta family members distinguished carriers of CMV infection plus the relevant HLA type.

Sequencing was performed on an Illumina HiSeq 1500. The public reads were quality trimmed at Q25 with fastp and then assembled into clones with MiXCR by TCRdb, keeping productive beta chains. Merged by CDR3 protein, the rows form single entries marked with the most common genes and DNA. In this sample the table shows roughly 920,000 distinct CDR3 sequences, 30% to 40% of which occur a single time. The ten top clones hold roughly an eighth of the sample. A word on this clonotype: There is no known antigen for this receptor. No qualities accompany the bases; no much larger clone lies one base away.

The label giving this sample's treatment or condition can be read as: in vitro stimulation with specific CMV peptide epitopes to enrich CMV-specific T cells. Inclusive of the bounding cysteine and phenylalanine, the CDR3 is 15 residues long. CDR3 DNA is the only sequence kept; it has 45 bases, read in frame from the first base. Compared with germline, V lacks 5 bases and J lacks 5 bases; bases without a gene match: 9. Taken from the germline V gene, the CDR1 and CDR2 loops are MNHNS and SASEGT. This clonotype was obtained from a human donor in good health (CMV status not recorded). Some clones in this sample may be carry-over from other donors' samples. Sequencing was performed on cultured CD8+ T cells from PBMCs, taken from culture after CMV antigen stimulation. The rearranged segments are TRBV6-1 and TRBJ1-5; 7 central bases correspond to TRBD1. The CDR3 has the sequence CASSTITGDYQPQHF. At the DNA level, the sequence is TGTGCCAGCAGTACCATTACAGGGGACTATCAGCCCCAGCATTTT.